The 29 T cell receptor beta chains given below trace back to one sample, sequenced in a study of shared clonotypes between healthy human individuals. Naive CD8 cells lacked CD45RO, underwent positive selection for CCR7 and left out terminally differentiated effector memory CD45RA+ cells. This table comes from immunoSEQ multiplex PCR, and its TCRdb copy is limited to in-frame clones, with some not included. The table lists roughly 2 million clones, less than 95% of them singletons, with 0.85% to 1.2% in the top ten. Sequences were obtained from naive CD8+ T cells sorted from blood. The receptors come from a man younger than 35 in good health.

V gene TRBV6-5 combines with J gene TRBJ1-5; unclear D gene. Trimming cost V 2 bases and J 7 bases, with 12 bases left between them. There are 14 residues in the CDR3. The germline gives CDR1 MNHEY, CDR2 SVGAGI. For the CDR3, the DNA is TGTGCCAGCAGTTACCTGGAGGGAAAGCAGCCCCAGCATTTT. It is translated as CASSYLEGKQPQHF.

Worth noting for this clone: One end of the junction varies from germline; a read error may be responsible. The CDR3 loop reads CASSQEVKGPAGEGKDF. In DNA, the CDR3 is TGCGCCAGCAGCCAAGAGGTGAAAGGACCAGCGGGAGAGGGAAAGGACTTC. The rearrangement links TRBV4-3 to TRBJ2-7; 8 nucleotides agree with TRBD2. Germline CDR1 reads LGHNA; CDR2 reads YSLEER. CDR3 length: 17 amino acids.

J is TRBJ2-3 and V is TRBV27; D remains ambiguous. The CDR3 consists of 13 residues. Per the germline V gene, CDR1 is MNHEY and CDR2 is SMNVEV (reference sequence). V gave up 5 bases and J gave up 4 bases, with 10 bases separating them. The CDR3 region is CASSPMVSDTQYF. DNA for the CDR3: TGTGCCAGCAGTCCAATGGTATCAGATACGCAGTATTTT.

The CDR3 loop reads CASSPSTGGRVYEQYF. Written as DNA, the CDR3 is TGTGCCAGCAGCCCAAGCACAGGGGGCCGGGTCTACGAGCAGTACTTC. This chain links TRBV27 with TRBJ2-7; 9 bases fit TRBD1. Unmatched junction bases numbered 12, after V lost 6 bases and J lost 3 bases. Germline V gives CDR1 MNHEY, CDR2 SMNVEV (reference sequence). The CDR3 covers 16 residues.

This chain joins TRBV28 and TRBJ2-2, with 7 nucleotides matching TRBD2. The germline V gene has CDR1 MDHEN and CDR2 SYDVKM. The V gene end was trimmed by 4 bases and the J gene end by 8 bases; junction bases not matched to a gene: 13. The CDR3 covers 16 residues. The CDR3 sequence is CASSSGRGLNSGELFF. As DNA, the CDR3 is TGTGCCAGCAGTTCGGGGAGGGGCCTCAACAGTGGGGAGCTGTTTTTT. Based on the CDR3 plus reference TRBV28 and TRBJ2-2, the full variable domain is DVKVTQSSRYLVKRTGEKVFLECVQDMDHENMFWYRQDPGLGLRLIYFSYDVKMKEKGDIPEGYSVSREKKERFSLILESASTNQTSMYLCASSSGRGLNSGELFFGEGSRLTVL.

The V call is TRBV9, the J call TRBJ1-1; D gene uncertain. The V end lost 0 bases, the J end lost 6 bases, and 9 bases lay between the germline ends. This CDR3 comprises 13 residues. Germline CDR1 and CDR2: SGDLS and YYNGEE. CDR3 bases: TGTGCCAGCAGCGTAGGGGGTAAGGCTGAAGCTTTCTTT. This translates into CASSVGGKAEAFF.

The rearrangement links TRBV7-6 to TRBJ2-1; no clear D. The germline V and J ends were trimmed by 0 bases and 8 bases, with 8 bases remaining between them. Germline-derived CDR1 and CDR2 are SGHVS and FNYEAQ. The CDR3 has 13 residues. This chain's CDR3 is CASSLALRHEQFF. Written as DNA, the CDR3 is TGTGCCAGCAGCTTAGCGCTGAGGCATGAGCAGTTCTTC.

The rearrangement uses TRBV10-3 and TRBJ2-7; maybe TRBD2 (6 bases). The germline gives CDR1 ENHRY, CDR2 SYGVKD. This CDR3 has 13 residues. The V and J ends lost 7 bases and 0 bases respectively, with 10 bases between them. The CDR3 loop reads CAIMSGSSYEQYF. The CDR3 DNA reads as TGTGCCATCATGTCCGGGAGCTCCTACGAGCAGTACTTC.

This sequence joins TRBV6-1 and TRBJ1-6; D perhaps matches TRBD1 (5 bases). V was cut by 3 bases and J by 5 bases, with 14 bases left in between. Germline V gives CDR1 MNHNS, CDR2 SASEGT. The CDR3 is made up of 16 amino acids. Here the CDR3 reads CASSDRGFLNNSPLHF. The CDR3 nucleotides read TGTGCCAGCAGTGATAGGGGATTTTTGAATAATTCACCCCTCCACTTT.

In nucleotides, the CDR3 is TGTGCCAGCAGTTACTCGGGGGGTTTCGAGGGCTACACCTTC. Translating it yields CASSYSGGFEGYTF. The genes are TRBV6-5 and TRBJ1-2; maybe TRBD1 (5 bases). V lost 0 bases and J 8 bases, leaving 13 bases between the germline ends. The germline gives CDR1 MNHEY, CDR2 SVGAGI. The CDR3 is 14 residues long.

The chain carries TRBV4-3 and TRBJ1-4; no reliable D call. Trimming removed 1 base from V and 12 bases from J, with 12 bases in between. Germline lookup yields CDR1 LGHNA and CDR2 YSLEER. The CDR3 is 13 amino acids. CDR3 sequence reads: CASSQVAGRELFF. The CDR3 DNA sequence: TGCGCCAGCAGCCAAGTGGCAGGTCGGGAACTGTTTTTT.

The V gene is TRBV5-5, the J gene TRBJ2-5, with 12 bases matching TRBD2. The CDR3 consists of 17 residues. The germline V gene has CDR1 SGHKS and CDR2 YYEKEE (reference sequence). Trimming took 1 base from V and 2 from J; bases not matched to a gene: 6. The CDR3 reads CASSLITGTSGQETQYF. The CDR3 DNA follows: TGTGCCAGCAGCTTGATCACCGGGACTAGCGGGCAAGAGACCCAGTACTTC.

This sequence joins TRBV5-1 and TRBJ2-3, with D possibly being TRBD2 (7 bases). This CDR3 contains 16 residues. Germline values: CDR1 SGHRS, CDR2 YFSETQ. V was trimmed by 1 base and J by 3 bases, leaving 15 bases between them. The CDR3 DNA is TGCGCCAGCAGCTTGTTTGGCGGGGGCGGTACAGATACGCAGTATTTT. Amino acid sequence: CASSLFGGGGTDTQYF.

The chain combines TRBV27 with TRBJ1-5, with a possible D match to TRBD1 (5 bases). Germline CDR1 reads MNHEY; CDR2 reads SMNVEV (reference sequence). The CDR3 has 14 residues. The germline V and J ends were trimmed by 7 bases and 7 bases, with 17 bases remaining between them. CDR3 DNA: TGTGCCAGCACCAACGACAGCCCCTGGCAGCCCCAGCATTTT. Amino acids: CASTNDSPWQPQHF.

The genes are TRBV4-3 and TRBJ2-3; weak D call: TRBD2 (5 bases). Per germline, CDR1 LGHNA and CDR2 YSLEER. V lost 1 base to trimming and J lost 4 bases, with 15 bases between them. The CDR3 has 16 amino acids. The chain's CDR3 is CASSQGTGVEPDTQYF. The CDR3 nucleotides are TGCGCCAGCAGCCAAGGTACCGGGGTGGAACCAGATACGCAGTATTTT.

This clone was recorded only once. The gene calls are TRBV7-9 and TRBJ1-2; D is uncertain. This CDR3 has 14 amino acids. V dropped 5 bases and J dropped 0 bases, with 10 bases sitting between them. Germline loops: CDR1 SEHNR, CDR2 FQNEAQ (reference sequence). CDR3 sequence reads: CASSRENPNYGYTF. In nucleotides, the CDR3 is TGTGCCAGCAGCCGGGAGAATCCTAACTATGGCTACACCTTC.

Remarks on this clone: Other DNA sequences in the same sample also yield this CDR3. The V gene is TRBV27, the J gene TRBJ2-7; TRBD1 or TRBD2 may be the D gene (5 bases each). The V gene lost 0 bases and the J gene lost 0 bases, with 12 bases spanning the gap. The CDR3 is 16 amino acids. Germline V CDR1 and CDR2: MNHEY, SMNVEV (reference sequence). This chain's CDR3 is CASSLSPGTGSYEQYF. The DNA of the CDR3 is TGTGCCAGCAGTTTATCGCCGGGGACCGGCTCCTACGAGCAGTACTTC.

This clone has just a few counts. The chain uses TRBV5-4 and TRBJ1-1; D gene unclear. Germline loops: CDR1 SGHNT, CDR2 YYREEE (reference sequence). V lost 0 bases to trimming and J lost 3 bases, with 6 bases between them. The CDR3 spans 13 residues. The CDR3 region is CASSLGSHTEAFF. The CDR3 bases are TGTGCCAGCAGCTTGGGGTCGCACACTGAAGCTTTCTTT. Combining the CDR3 with reference TRBV5-4 and TRBJ1-1 gives the whole variable domain ETGVTQSPTHLIKTRGQQVTLRCSSQSGHNTVSWYQQALGQGPQFIFQYYREEENGRGNFPPRFSGLQFPNYSSELNVNALELDDSALYLCASSLGSHTEAFFGQGTRLTVV.

The chain links TRBV7-8 to TRBJ2-3; TRBD2 agrees at 11 bases. The germline CDR1 and CDR2 sequences are SGHVS and FQNEAQ. The junction had 3 bases not matched to a gene; V was cut back by 3 bases and J by 4 bases. The CDR3 consists of 15 residues. In DNA, the CDR3 is TGTGCCAGCAGCTTGGGACTAGCGGTCTCAGATACGCAGTATTTT. Translating it yields CASSLGLAVSDTQYF. Drawing the rest from reference TRBV7-8 and TRBJ2-3, the complete variable domain is GAGVSQSPRYKVAKRGQDVALRCDPISGHVSLFWYQQALGQGPEFLTYFQNEAQLDKSGLPSDRFFAERPEGSVSTLKIQRTQQEDSAVYLCASSLGLAVSDTQYFGPGTRLTVL.

V gene TRBV9 combines with J gene TRBJ2-1; D is ambiguous. V lost 1 base to trimming and J lost 4 bases, with 9 bases between them. The CDR3 contains 14 residues. Germline V gene lookup returns CDR1 SGDLS and CDR2 YYNGEE. CDR3 sequence: CASSVSLGYNEQFF. The CDR3 coding sequence is TGTGCCAGCAGCGTATCGCTGGGTTACAATGAGCAGTTCTTC.

About this clone: At one of its ends the junction is not consistent with the germline gene, which may arise from a read error. The chain employs TRBV7-7 and TRBJ2-2; D is possibly TRBD2 (5 bases). Germline CDR1 reads SSHAT; CDR2 reads FNYEAQ (reference sequence). There are 15 residues in the CDR3. DNA of the CDR3: TGTGCTAGCAGCCCCCGTCTAGGAGGCACCGGGGAGCTGTTTTTT. Its protein is CASSPRLGGTGELFF.

This chain joins TRBV4-1 and TRBJ2-1, with D possibly being TRBD2 (6 bases). The CDR3 is 16 residues long. Germline-derived CDR1 and CDR2 are MGHRA and YSYEKL. V shed 0 bases and J shed 8 bases, with 17 bases lying between them. CDR3 protein: CASSQEVGGAWDEQFF. CDR3 coding DNA: TGCGCCAGCAGCCAAGAGGTCGGCGGGGCCTGGGATGAGCAGTTCTTC.

The gene calls are TRBV4-3 and TRBJ1-2; a possible D gene is TRBD1 (6 bases). This CDR3 has 16 amino acids. The germline V gene encodes CDR1 LGHNA and CDR2 YSLEER. With 0 bases removed from V and 4 bases from J, the gap between germline ends came to 15 bases. Written as DNA, the CDR3 is TGCGCCAGCAGCCAAGATTCGGGGGCCAACCTCTATGGCTACACCTTC. The encoded protein is CASSQDSGANLYGYTF.

The chain couples TRBV11-2 to TRBJ2-3, with D maybe TRBD1 (6 bases). CDR1 SGHAT and CDR2 FQNNGV come from the germline V gene. Trimming took 1 base from V and 6 from J, leaving 17 bases between them. The CDR3 has 16 residues. CDR3 bases: TGTGCCAGCAGCTTAGTCCGCAGCTCAGGGGAGGATACGCAGTATTTT. Translating gives CASSLVRSSGEDTQYF. Full variable domain (outside the CDR3, taken from reference TRBV11-2 and TRBJ2-3): EAGVAQSPRYKIIEKRQSVAFWCNPISGHATLYWYQQILGQGPKLLIQFQNNGVVDDSQLPKDRFSAERLKGVDSTLKIQPAKLEDSAVYLCASSLVRSSGEDTQYFGPGTRLTVL.

The chain has TRBV6-5 and TRBJ1-1, with D possibly TRBD1 on 6 matching bases. CDR3 length: 13 residues. The V gene lost 9 bases and the J gene lost 4 bases, with 15 bases spanning the gap. The germline V gene has CDR1 MNHEY and CDR2 SVGAGI. The CDR3 spells CASTLTGSTEAFF. The CDR3, as DNA: TGTGCCAGTACCTTGACAGGTTCCACTGAAGCTTTCTTT.

As concerns this clone: In the same sample, other DNA sequences code for this CDR3. The chain uses TRBV2 and TRBJ1-1; D unclear. This CDR3 comprises 12 residues. Between the trimmed V and J ends, which lost 1 base and 5 bases, there was a span of 5 bases. CDR1 is SNHLY, CDR2 FYNNEI, per germline. CDR3 protein: CASSEGGTEAFF. The DNA of the CDR3 is TGTGCCAGCAGTGAAGGGGGTACTGAAGCTTTCTTT.

This chain uses TRBV2 with TRBJ2-5; perhaps TRBD1 as D (5 bases). Trimming took 7 bases from V and 3 from J, leaving 15 bases between them. The CDR3 has 14 amino acids. Germline-derived CDR1 and CDR2 are SNHLY and FYNNEI. The CDR3 spells CASNLIGEEETQYF. The CDR3 coding sequence is TGTGCCAGCAACTTAATAGGGGAAGAAGAGACCCAGTACTTC.

This chain uses TRBV10-1 with TRBJ2-2; 7 nucleotides align to TRBD1. The CDR3 is made up of 16 amino acids. V was clipped by 3 bases and J by 6 bases; unmatched bases: 10. CDR1 is WNHNN, CDR2 SYGVQD, per germline (reference sequence). CDR3 sequence reads: CASSEYRGSAAGELFF. The CDR3, as DNA: TGCGCCAGCAGTGAATACAGGGGTAGTGCGGCCGGGGAGCTGTTTTTT.

This chain joins TRBV20-1 and TRBJ2-1, with D unresolved. Germline V gives CDR1 DFQATT, CDR2 SNEGSKA (reference sequence). Trimming cost V 3 bases and J 12 bases, with 9 bases left between them. The CDR3 is 10 residues long. Written as DNA, the CDR3 is TGCAGTGCTAGGACCGAGGTGCAGTTCTTC. Amino acid sequence: CSARTEVQFF.